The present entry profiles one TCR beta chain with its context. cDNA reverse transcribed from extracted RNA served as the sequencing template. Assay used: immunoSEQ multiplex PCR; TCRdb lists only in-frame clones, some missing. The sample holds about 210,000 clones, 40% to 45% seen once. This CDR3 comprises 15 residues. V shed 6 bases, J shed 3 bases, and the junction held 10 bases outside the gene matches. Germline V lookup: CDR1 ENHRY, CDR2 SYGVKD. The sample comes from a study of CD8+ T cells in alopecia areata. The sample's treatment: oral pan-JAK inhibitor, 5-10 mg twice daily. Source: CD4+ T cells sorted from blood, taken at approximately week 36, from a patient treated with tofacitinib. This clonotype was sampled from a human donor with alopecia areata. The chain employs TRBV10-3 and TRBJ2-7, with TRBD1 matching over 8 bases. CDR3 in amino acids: CAISEMTGVRYEQYF. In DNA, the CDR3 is TGTGCCATCAGCGAAATGACAGGGGTACGCTACGAGCAGTACTTC.